Below are 15 T cell receptor beta chains sequenced from a single sample in a study of Tregs in tolerant kidney transplant recipients. TCRdb's table, derived via immunoSEQ multiplex PCR, lists solely in-frame clones and lacks some. This sample has some 70,000 clones, with about 89% found just once. The source was CD4+ T cells from blood, collected before the transplant. The receptors stem from a human donor who received a combined kidney and bone marrow transplant.

The V gene is TRBV11-2, the J gene TRBJ2-2; D not resolved. The germline V and J ends were trimmed by 5 bases and 6 bases, with 10 bases remaining between them. The CDR3 has 13 amino acids. CDR1 and CDR2 (germline): SGHAT, FQNNGV. The CDR3 DNA sequence: TGTGCCAGCAGCGTTCAGAAATCCGGGGAGCTGTTTTTT. The encoded protein is CASSVQKSGELFF.

The chain links TRBV11-3 to TRBJ2-1; D uncertain. CDR3 length: 16 amino acids. Per germline, CDR1 SGHNT and CDR2 YENEEA. Trimming took off 1 base at V and 0 bases at J, with 10 bases between the two ends. The CDR3 DNA reads TGTGCCAGCAGCTTAGGTGGCGGCCGCTCCTACAATGAGCAGTTCTTC. It yields the protein CASSLGGGRSYNEQFF.

V usage is TRBV2 and J usage is TRBJ2-7; 7 bases agree with TRBD2. This CDR3 has 12 amino acids. Germline values: CDR1 SNHLY, CDR2 FYNNEI. With 8 bases clipped from V and 6 bases from J, the junction kept 7 bases outside the gene matches. In DNA form, the CDR3 reads TGTGCCAGCGGGGGGGAGAGGGGCGAGCAGTACTTC. It codes for CASGGERGEQYF.

Only one count was recorded for this clone. The rearrangement joins TRBV4-2 to TRBJ2-7, with 13 bases matching TRBD2. There are 20 residues in the CDR3. Germline-derived CDR1 and CDR2 are LGHNA and YNFKEQ. After removal of 1 base from V and 1 base from J, the junction contained 13 bases not matched to a gene. The CDR3: CASSQAEVLWGLAGSYEQYF. The CDR3 bases are TGTGCCAGCAGCCAAGCTGAAGTTCTCTGGGGACTAGCGGGATCCTACGAGCAGTACTTC.

The rearrangement links TRBV7-2 to TRBJ2-1, with 9 positions matching TRBD1. CDR1 SGHTA and CDR2 FQGNSA come from the germline V gene. V was pared by 5 bases and J by 2 bases, with 4 bases of the junction left unmatched. The CDR3 runs to 15 residues. CDR3 sequence reads: CASSADRGPYNEQFF. CDR3 coding DNA: TGTGCCAGCAGCGCGGACAGGGGCCCCTACAATGAGCAGTTCTTC.

The rearrangement uses TRBV7-2 and TRBJ2-7; 11 positions match TRBD2. CDR1 is SGHTA, CDR2 FQGNSA, per germline. The CDR3 is 14 residues long. With V trimmed by 4 bases and J by 9 bases, 8 bases remained unmatched. This CDR3 is CASSSSSGRAGQYF. CDR3 DNA: TGTGCCAGCAGCTCTAGTAGCGGGAGGGCGGGGCAGTACTTC.

The J gene is TRBJ2-5, the V gene TRBV15; TRBD2 might be the D (6 bases). Deletions cut 1 base from V and 5 bases from J, with 20 bases between. This CDR3 spans 17 amino acids. CDR1 and CDR2 from the germline V gene are LNHNV and YYDKDF (reference sequence). The CDR3 reads CATSRGGGGGAAETQYF. CDR3 bases: TGTGCCACCAGCAGAGGTGGTGGGGGAGGTGCGGCGGAGACCCAGTACTTC.

As DNA, the CDR3 is TGTGCCAGTAGAACAACAGGGGAAACTGAAGCTTTCTTT. Its protein product is CASRTTGETEAFF. This chain links TRBV19 with TRBJ1-1, with 7 bases aligning to TRBD1. Germline V lookup: CDR1 LNHDA, CDR2 SQIVND (reference sequence). The CDR3 contains 13 residues. With 6 bases clipped from V and 5 bases from J, the junction kept 6 bases outside the gene matches.

The CDR3 region is CASTRGGEQFF. CDR3 in DNA: TGTGCCAGCACGAGGGGGGGTGAGCAGTTCTTC. The rearrangement joins TRBV6-5 to TRBJ2-1; possible D gene TRBD2, 7 bases. The CDR3 totals 11 residues. CDR1 is MNHEY and CDR2 is SVGAGI in the germline V gene. With 7 bases removed from V and 9 bases from J, the gap between germline ends came to 10 bases.

This clone has just a few counts. CDR3 sequence: CAWSVRSGRDTQYF. In DNA, the CDR3 is TGTGCCTGGAGTGTAAGGAGCGGGAGAGATACGCAGTATTTT. The rearrangement joins TRBV30 to TRBJ2-3; 8 bases line up with TRBD2. The CDR3 length is 14 residues. J lost 5 bases, V lost 0 bases, and 4 bases had no gene match. CDR1 and CDR2 (germline): GTSNPN, SVGIG (reference sequence).

The CDR3 bases are TGTGCCAGCAGCTTAGTAACTAGCGGGAGGCAGCAGTACTTC. As protein: CASSLVTSGRQQYF. This chain links TRBV11-2 with TRBJ2-7; 12 bases agree with TRBD2. V gave up 1 base and J gave up 8 bases; unmatched junction bases: 3. The CDR3 sequence is 14 residues long. Germline CDR1 is SGHAT and CDR2 is FQNNGV.

The chain uses TRBV9 and TRBJ2-1, with 9 bases that match TRBD2. V shed 3 bases, J shed 5 bases, and the junction held 3 bases outside the gene matches. Germline V gene data show CDR1 as SGDLS and CDR2 as YYNGEE. This CDR3 has 14 residues. CDR3 coding DNA: TGTGCCAGCAGCGGGACTAGCGCCAACAATGAGCAGTTCTTC. It is translated as CASSGTSANNEQFF.

The chain has TRBV18 and TRBJ1-1; 7 bases map to TRBD1. The CDR3 contains 14 residues. Germline V gene lookup returns CDR1 KGHSH and CDR2 LQKENI. V was pared by 5 bases and J by 2 bases, with 5 bases of the junction left unmatched. CDR3 loop: CASSSGQRNTEAFF. In DNA form, the CDR3 reads TGTGCCAGCTCATCGGGACAGCGAAACACTGAAGCTTTCTTT.

This rearrangement joins TRBV28 to TRBJ2-5, with 9 bases aligning to TRBD1. The CDR3 extends over 13 amino acids. V was clipped by 7 bases and J by 6 bases; unmatched bases: 6. Germline V CDR1 and CDR2: MDHEN, SYDVKM. The CDR3 region has the DNA TGTGCCAGCACCACAGGGGGCGCGAAGACCCAGTACTTC. It is translated as CASTTGGAKTQYF.

The V call is TRBV19, the J call TRBJ1-3; possible D gene TRBD1, 6 bases. Germline V gene sequence: CDR1 LNHDA, CDR2 SQIVND (reference sequence). The CDR3 consists of 13 residues. V was clipped by 5 bases and J by 1 base, with 6 bases between them. The chain's CDR3 is CASSGQSGNTIYF. The CDR3 region has the DNA TGTGCCAGTAGTGGACAGTCTGGAAACACCATATATTTT.